The 23 T cell receptor beta chains reported below all come from one sample, sequenced in a study of T cell responses to AZD1222 COVID-19 vaccine. Sequencing used immunoSEQ multiplex PCR; TCRdb keeps in-frame clones, though not all of them. The sample lists under 150,000 clones; more than 85% were seen once. The material was peripheral blood, obtained 28 days after the second AZD1222 dose. The receptors come from an adult who received the AZD1222 COVID-19 vaccine.

Written as DNA, the CDR3 is TGTGCCAGCAGCTTCGAACGGGGAGATGCTTTCTTT. Translated: CASSFERGDAFF. This chain uses TRBV5-8 with TRBJ1-1; the D is unclear. Per the germline V gene, CDR1 is SGHTS and CDR2 is YDEGEE. CDR3 length: 12 residues. The V gene lost 2 bases and the J gene lost 11 bases, with 13 bases spanning the gap.

CDR3 loop: CASSLGLAGGSYNEQFF. DNA of the CDR3: TGTGCCAGCAGCTTAGGACTAGCGGGAGGCTCCTACAATGAGCAGTTCTTC. The rearrangement links TRBV11-3 to TRBJ2-1; 13 positions agree with TRBD2. Looked up from germline, CDR1 is SGHNT and CDR2 is YENEEA. The CDR3 sequence is 17 residues long. Trimming cost V 1 base and J 0 bases; bases outside gene matches: 0.

This clone was counted a few times. V gene TRBV28 combines with J gene TRBJ1-2; possible D gene TRBD1, 6 bases. The CDR3 runs 13 residues. Germline CDR1 MDHEN, CDR2 SYDVKM. V was cut by 6 bases and J by 5 bases, with 13 bases left in between. CDR3 loop: CASSVTGIYGYTF. As DNA, the CDR3 is TGTGCCAGCAGCGTTACAGGGATTTATGGCTACACCTTC.

The rearrangement joins TRBV5-1 to TRBJ1-3; no reliable D call. V gave up 0 bases and J gave up 0 bases, with 10 bases separating them. Looked up from germline, CDR1 is SGHRS and CDR2 is YFSETQ. This CDR3 is 16 amino acids long. The CDR3 nucleotides are TGCGCCAGCAGCTTGGGATGGGGATCCTCTGGAAACACCATATATTTT. This gives the protein CASSLGWGSSGNTIYF. The full variable domain, completed using reference TRBV5-1 and TRBJ1-3, is KAGVTQTPRYLIKTRGQQVTLSCSPISGHRSVSWYQQTPGQGLQFLFEYFSETQRNKGNFPGRFSGRQFSNSRSEMNVSTLELGDSALYLCASSLGWGSSGNTIYFGEGSWLTVV.

The genes are TRBV27 and TRBJ2-7, with 8 bases matching TRBD2. Germline V gene lookup returns CDR1 MNHEY and CDR2 SMNVEV (reference sequence). V gave up 3 bases and J gave up 0 bases; unmatched junction bases: 4. The CDR3 is made up of 15 amino acids. The CDR3 here is CASSFTSGSSYEQYF. The CDR3 DNA follows: TGTGCCAGCAGTTTTACCAGCGGGAGCTCCTACGAGCAGTACTTC.

This clone was found once. The gene calls are TRBV18 and TRBJ1-2, with D perhaps matching TRBD1 (6 bases). V was pared by 5 bases and J by 8 bases, with 15 bases between. CDR3 length: 13 residues. Germline lookup yields CDR1 KGHSH and CDR2 LQKENI. This CDR3 reads CASSITGSGGYTF. The CDR3 region has the DNA TGTGCCAGCTCAATCACAGGGAGCGGCGGCTACACCTTC.

The rearrangement links TRBV10-2 to TRBJ1-1; D gene unclear. The V gene lost 6 bases and the J gene lost 0 bases, with 11 bases spanning the gap. CDR1 WSHSY and CDR2 SAAADI come from the germline V gene. The CDR3 has 14 amino acids. The DNA of the CDR3 is TGCGCCAGCAGCTTAACAAGGATGAACACTGAAGCTTTCTTT. Translating it yields CASSLTRMNTEAFF.

The chain is built from TRBV7-9 and TRBJ2-3, with 7 positions matching TRBD2. This CDR3 has 13 amino acids. The germline V gene encodes CDR1 SEHNR and CDR2 FQNEAQ (reference sequence). V lost 4 bases, J lost 5 bases, and 3 bases stayed unmatched. The CDR3 nucleotides read TGTGCCAGCAGCTCTTCGGGGGGAGATACGCAGTATTTT. This codes for CASSSSGGDTQYF.

This sequence joins TRBV29-1 and TRBJ2-2, with D possibly called TRBD1 or TRBD2 (5 bases each). V lost 3 bases to trimming and J lost 5 bases, with 7 bases between them. Germline lookup yields CDR1 SQVTM and CDR2 ANQGSEA. The CDR3 extends over 12 amino acids. The CDR3 protein is CSVDWGTGELFF. The CDR3 DNA reads TGCAGCGTTGACTGGGGGACCGGGGAGCTGTTTTTT.

The chain is built from TRBV2 and TRBJ2-1; TRBD2 might be the D (6 bases). CDR3 length: 14 residues. V was clipped by 3 bases and J by 6 bases, with 12 bases between them. Germline V gives CDR1 SNHLY, CDR2 FYNNEI. Written as DNA, the CDR3 is TGTGCCAGCAGTGATGGGAGGACACTCAATGAGCAGTTCTTC. This gives the protein CASSDGRTLNEQFF.

Only a few counts were recorded for this clone. The chain is built from TRBV14 and TRBJ2-3; D unclear. V lost 4 bases and J lost 0, with 2 bases in between. The CDR3 totals 12 residues. Germline V gene sequence: CDR1 SGHDN, CDR2 FVKESK. The CDR3 here is CASSPSTDTQYF. The CDR3 region has the DNA TGTGCCAGCAGCCCCAGCACAGATACGCAGTATTTT.

V is TRBV29-1 and J is TRBJ2-1; TRBD2 agrees at 9 bases. Germline assignment: CDR1 SQVTM and CDR2 ANQGSEA. This CDR3 is built from 17 residues. V shed 7 bases and J 0 bases; nucleotides not matched to a gene: 13. The CDR3 DNA is TGCAGCGGGGCGGGGACTAGCTCTCGTAGCTCCTACAATGAGCAGTTCTTC. This gives the protein CSGAGTSSRSSYNEQFF.

DNA of the CDR3: TGTGCCAGCAGTCCCCTGGGGGTTTCACCCCTCCACTTT. Its protein product is CASSPLGVSPLHF. This chain joins TRBV12-3 or TRBV12-4 and TRBJ1-6; TRBD1 might be the D (5 bases). The length of the CDR3 is 13 residues. Trimming shortened V by 5 bases and J by 9 bases, and 11 bases separated the two germline ends.

Here the CDR3 DNA reads TGTGCCAGCAGCTTGGGAGGGAACACTGAAGCTTTCTTT. This encodes CASSLGGNTEAFF. This sequence joins TRBV5-4 and TRBJ1-1, with unresolved D. CDR3 size: 13 residues. V was cut by 0 bases and J by 1 base, with 4 bases left in between. Germline lookup yields CDR1 SGHNT and CDR2 YYREEE (reference sequence).

The genes are TRBV19 and TRBJ2-1, with 10 bases fitting TRBD2. The CDR3 runs 15 residues. Germline V gives CDR1 LNHDA, CDR2 SQIVND (reference sequence). The trim removed 6 bases at V and 7 bases at J, leaving 9 bases unmatched. CDR3 sequence reads: CASRTLAGVINEQFF. The CDR3 coding sequence is TGTGCCAGTAGGACTCTAGCGGGAGTCATAAATGAGCAGTTCTTC.

This clone turned up a few times. The chain joins TRBV4-2 to TRBJ1-1, with D possibly being TRBD1 (5 bases). This CDR3 region has 16 residues. Germline V CDR1 and CDR2: LGHNA, YNFKEQ. Trimming pared 0 bases from V and 10 bases from J, leaving 21 bases between. The CDR3 spells CASSQDLGVGERGAFF. The CDR3 bases are TGTGCCAGCAGCCAAGATCTCGGGGTTGGGGAGAGGGGAGCTTTCTTT.

The chain links TRBV6-1 to TRBJ1-5; possible D gene TRBD1, 5 bases. The ends were cut back, 2 bases at V and 7 bases at J, with 12 bases in the middle. The CDR3 runs 14 residues. Germline V lookup: CDR1 MNHNS, CDR2 SASEGT. As DNA, the CDR3 is TGTGCCAGCAGTGAAATAGGGGTAGTGCAGCCCCAGCATTTT. Translated: CASSEIGVVQPQHF.

The chain joins TRBV7-2 to TRBJ1-1; TRBD1 might be the D (5 bases). Germline V lookup: CDR1 SGHTA, CDR2 FQGNSA. The CDR3 totals 13 residues. V gave up 4 bases and J gave up 5 bases, with 11 bases separating them. The CDR3: CASSSRGITEAFF. CDR3 sequence (DNA): TGTGCCAGCAGCTCACGGGGCATTACTGAAGCTTTCTTT.

The chain links TRBV5-8 to TRBJ1-5; D may be TRBD1 (6 bases). CDR3 length: 16 amino acids. With 4 bases removed from V and 5 bases from J, the gap between germline ends came to 19 bases. In germline, CDR1 is SGHTS, CDR2 YDEGEE. CDR3 region: CASSQGFPLPDQPQHF. The DNA for the CDR3 is TGTGCCAGCAGCCAGGGGTTCCCCCTTCCCGATCAGCCCCAGCATTTT. The variable domain in full, with the rest retrieved from reference TRBV5-8 and TRBJ1-5, is EAGVTQSPTHLIKTRGQQATLRCSPISGHTSVYWYQQALGLGLQFLLWYDEGEERNRGNFPPRFSGRQFPNYSSELNVNALELEDSALYLCASSQGFPLPDQPQHFGDGTRLSIL.

The chain employs TRBV5-3 and TRBJ1-5; the match to TRBD1 covers 8 bases. TRBV5-3 is assigned to the ORF class and has an uncertain function. This CDR3 region has 20 residues. Trimming at V came to 4 bases and at J to 0 bases, leaving 18 bases not matched to a gene. The CDR3 region is CARSGDSEPGQDYSNQPQHF. The CDR3, as DNA: TGTGCCAGAAGCGGAGATAGTGAACCGGGACAGGATTATAGCAATCAGCCCCAGCATTTT.

The chain is built from TRBV6-5 and TRBJ2-7; D tentatively fits TRBD1 or TRBD2 (5 bases each). There are 14 residues in the CDR3. Germline CDR1 is MNHEY and CDR2 is SVGAGI. V was shortened by 8 bases and J by 4 bases, with 18 bases between the two germline ends. The CDR3 spells CASSGRQRTYEQYF. In DNA, the CDR3 is TGTGCCAGCTCAGGGAGACAACGAACTTACGAGCAGTACTTC.

CDR3 in amino acids: CASSLTTYNEQFF. CDR3 nucleotide sequence: TGTGCCAGCAGCTTGACTACCTACAATGAGCAGTTCTTC. The chain employs TRBV5-6 and TRBJ2-1; no reliable D call. The CDR3 extends over 13 amino acids. Germline V CDR1 and CDR2: SGHDT, YYEEEE. The ends were cut back, 1 base at V and 2 bases at J, with 4 bases in the middle.

The rearrangement joins TRBV5-1 to TRBJ2-7; 8 nucleotides match TRBD2. There are 15 residues in the CDR3. Unmatched junction bases numbered 8, after V lost 2 bases and J lost 4 bases. Per the germline V gene, CDR1 is SGHRS and CDR2 is YFSETQ. The CDR3 DNA sequence: TGCGCCAGCAGCTTAACTAGCGGAAGAATGTACGAGCAGTACTTC. Translation gives CASSLTSGRMYEQYF.